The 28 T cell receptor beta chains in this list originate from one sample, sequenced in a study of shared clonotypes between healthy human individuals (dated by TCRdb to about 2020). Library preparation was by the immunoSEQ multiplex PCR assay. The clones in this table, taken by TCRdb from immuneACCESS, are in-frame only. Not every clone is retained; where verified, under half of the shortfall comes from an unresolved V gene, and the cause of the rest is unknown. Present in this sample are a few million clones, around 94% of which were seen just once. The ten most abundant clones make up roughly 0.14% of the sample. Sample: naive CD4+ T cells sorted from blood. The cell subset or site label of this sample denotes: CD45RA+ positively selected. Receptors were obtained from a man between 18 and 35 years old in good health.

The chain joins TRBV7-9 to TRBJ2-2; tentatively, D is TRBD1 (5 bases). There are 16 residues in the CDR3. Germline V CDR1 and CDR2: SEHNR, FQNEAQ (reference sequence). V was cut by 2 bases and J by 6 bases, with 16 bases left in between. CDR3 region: CASSLLGVLAPGELFF. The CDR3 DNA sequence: TGTGCCAGCAGCTTATTAGGGGTCCTCGCCCCCGGGGAGCTGTTTTTT.

CDR3 amino acids: CASSAFSGNFYEQYF. CDR3 DNA sequence: TGTGCCAGCAGTGCTTTTAGCGGTAATTTCTACGAGCAGTACTTC. The chain carries TRBV28 and TRBJ2-7, with a possible D match to TRBD2 (6 bases). The length of the CDR3 is 15 residues. Germline loops: CDR1 MDHEN, CDR2 SYDVKM. Trimming stripped 5 bases from V and 3 bases from J, with 17 bases between.

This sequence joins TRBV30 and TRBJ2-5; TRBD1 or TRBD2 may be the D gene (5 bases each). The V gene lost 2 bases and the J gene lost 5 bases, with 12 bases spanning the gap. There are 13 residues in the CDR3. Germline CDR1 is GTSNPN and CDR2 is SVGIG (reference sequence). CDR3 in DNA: TGTGCCTGGAGTTGGCAGGGCGGGGAGACCCAGTACTTC. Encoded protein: CAWSWQGGETQYF.

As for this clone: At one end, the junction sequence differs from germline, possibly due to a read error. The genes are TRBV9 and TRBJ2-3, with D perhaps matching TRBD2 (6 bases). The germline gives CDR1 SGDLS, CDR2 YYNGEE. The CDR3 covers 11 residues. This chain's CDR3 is CASSVAGLWDF. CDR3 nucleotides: TGTGCCAGCAGCGTTGCGGGACTGTGGGATTTT.

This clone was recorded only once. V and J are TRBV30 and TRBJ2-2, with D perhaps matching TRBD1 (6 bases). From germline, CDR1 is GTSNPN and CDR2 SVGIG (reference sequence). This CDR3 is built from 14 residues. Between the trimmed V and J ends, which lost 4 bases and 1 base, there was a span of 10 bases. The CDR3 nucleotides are TGTGCCTGGACTAAAGGGGGGAACACCGGGGAGCTGTTTTTT. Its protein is CAWTKGGNTGELFF.

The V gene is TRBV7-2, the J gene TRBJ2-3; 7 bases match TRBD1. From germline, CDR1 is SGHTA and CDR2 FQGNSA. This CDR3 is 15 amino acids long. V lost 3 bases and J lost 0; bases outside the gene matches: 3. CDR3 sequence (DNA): TGTGCCAGCAGCTTGGGACAGCGAAGCACAGATACGCAGTATTTT. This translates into CASSLGQRSTDTQYF. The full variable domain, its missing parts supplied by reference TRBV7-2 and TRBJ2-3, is GAGVSQSPSNKVTEKGKDVELRCDPISGHTALYWYRQSLGQGLEFLIYFQGNSAPDKSGLPSDRFSAERTGGSVSTLTIQRTQQEDSAVYLCASSLGQRSTDTQYFGPGTRLTVL.

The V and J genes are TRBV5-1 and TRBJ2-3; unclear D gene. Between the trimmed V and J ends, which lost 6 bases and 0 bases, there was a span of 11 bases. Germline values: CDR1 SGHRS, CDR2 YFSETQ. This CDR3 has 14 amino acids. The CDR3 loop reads CASMDVPSTDTQYF. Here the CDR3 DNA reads TGCGCCAGCATGGACGTCCCTAGCACAGATACGCAGTATTTT.

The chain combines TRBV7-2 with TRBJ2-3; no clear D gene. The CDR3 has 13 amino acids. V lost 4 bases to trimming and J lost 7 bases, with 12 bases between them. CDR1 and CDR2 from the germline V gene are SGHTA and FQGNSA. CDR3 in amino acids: CASSSPPWHTQYF. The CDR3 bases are TGTGCCAGCAGCTCCCCACCATGGCATACGCAGTATTTT.

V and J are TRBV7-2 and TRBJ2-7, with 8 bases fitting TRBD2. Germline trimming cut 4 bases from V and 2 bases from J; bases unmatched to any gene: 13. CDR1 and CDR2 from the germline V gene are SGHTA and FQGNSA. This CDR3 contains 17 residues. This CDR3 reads CASSWPESGSGTYEQYF. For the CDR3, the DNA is TGTGCCAGCAGCTGGCCTGAGAGCGGGAGTGGTACCTACGAGCAGTACTTC.

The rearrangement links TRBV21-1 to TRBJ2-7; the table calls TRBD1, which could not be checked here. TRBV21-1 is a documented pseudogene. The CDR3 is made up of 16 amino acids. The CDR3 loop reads CASSACSTGGLYEQYF. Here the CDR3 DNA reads TGTGCCAGCAGCGCCTGCTCGACAGGGGGTCTCTACGAGCAGTACTTC.

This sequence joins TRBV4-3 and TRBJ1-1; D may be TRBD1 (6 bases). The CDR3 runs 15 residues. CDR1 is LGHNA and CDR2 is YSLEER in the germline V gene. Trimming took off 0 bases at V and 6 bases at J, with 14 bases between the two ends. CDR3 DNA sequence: TGCGCCAGCAGCCAAGAAAGGGGACATTATTCTGAAGCTTTCTTT. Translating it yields CASSQERGHYSEAFF.

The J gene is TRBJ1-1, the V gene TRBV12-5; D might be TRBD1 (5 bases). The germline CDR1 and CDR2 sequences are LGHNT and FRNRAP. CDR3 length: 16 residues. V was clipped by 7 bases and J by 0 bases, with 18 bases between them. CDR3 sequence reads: CASASGGGILNTEAFF. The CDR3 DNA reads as TGTGCTAGTGCCTCCGGGGGAGGGATCCTGAACACTGAAGCTTTCTTT.

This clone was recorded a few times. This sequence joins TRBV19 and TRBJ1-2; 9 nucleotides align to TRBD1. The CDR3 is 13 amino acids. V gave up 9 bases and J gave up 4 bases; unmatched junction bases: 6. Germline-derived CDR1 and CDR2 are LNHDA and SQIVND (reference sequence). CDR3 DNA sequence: TGTGCCAGCACAGAGACAGGGGGCTATGGCTACACCTTC. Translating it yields CASTETGGYGYTF.

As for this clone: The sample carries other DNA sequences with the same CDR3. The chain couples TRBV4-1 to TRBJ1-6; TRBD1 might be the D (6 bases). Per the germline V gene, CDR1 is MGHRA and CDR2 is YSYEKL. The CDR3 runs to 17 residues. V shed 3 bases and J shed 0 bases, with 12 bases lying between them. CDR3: CASSQGRGGSYNSPLHF. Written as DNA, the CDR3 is TGCGCCAGCAGCCAGGGGAGGGGGGGCTCCTATAATTCACCCCTCCACTTT.

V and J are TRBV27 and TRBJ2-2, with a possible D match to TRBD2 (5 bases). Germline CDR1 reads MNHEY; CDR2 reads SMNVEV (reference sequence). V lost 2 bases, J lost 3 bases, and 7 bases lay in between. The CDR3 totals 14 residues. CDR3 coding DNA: TGTGCCAGCAGTTTAACGGGGTACACCGGGGAGCTGTTTTTT. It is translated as CASSLTGYTGELFF.

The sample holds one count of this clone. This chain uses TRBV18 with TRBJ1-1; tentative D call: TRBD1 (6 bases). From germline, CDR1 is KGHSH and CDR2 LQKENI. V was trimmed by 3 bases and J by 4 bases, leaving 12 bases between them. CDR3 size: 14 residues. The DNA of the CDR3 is TGTGCCAGCTCACCCAGGGGCCTGGTCACTGAAGCTTTCTTT. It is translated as CASSPRGLVTEAFF.

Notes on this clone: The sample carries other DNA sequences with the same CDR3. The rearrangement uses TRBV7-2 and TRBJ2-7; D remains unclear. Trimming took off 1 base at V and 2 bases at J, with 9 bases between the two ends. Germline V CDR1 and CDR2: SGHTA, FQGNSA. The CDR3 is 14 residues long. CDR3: CASSLVDGTYEQYF. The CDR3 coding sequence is TGTGCCAGCAGCTTAGTAGACGGTACCTACGAGCAGTACTTC.

The chain's CDR3 is CASRTSQGLSSYEQYF. The CDR3 DNA is TGTGCCAGCAGGACATCCCAGGGACTCAGCTCCTACGAGCAGTACTTC. The chain combines TRBV11-2 with TRBJ2-7, with a possible D match to TRBD2 (6 bases). The germline CDR1 and CDR2 sequences are SGHAT and FQNNGV. The V gene lost 6 bases and the J gene lost 0 bases, with 18 bases spanning the gap. The CDR3 runs to 16 residues. Variable domain in full (rest from reference TRBV11-2 and TRBJ2-7): EAGVAQSPRYKIIEKRQSVAFWCNPISGHATLYWYQQILGQGPKLLIQFQNNGVVDDSQLPKDRFSAERLKGVDSTLKIQPAKLEDSAVYLCASRTSQGLSSYEQYFGPGTRLTVT.

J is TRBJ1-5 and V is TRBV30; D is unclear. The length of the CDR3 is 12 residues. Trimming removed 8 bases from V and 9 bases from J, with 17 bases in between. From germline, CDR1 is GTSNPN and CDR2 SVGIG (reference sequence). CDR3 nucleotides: TGTGCCCGAAAGGACGGATCGGGGCCCCAGCATTTT. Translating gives CARKDGSGPQHF.

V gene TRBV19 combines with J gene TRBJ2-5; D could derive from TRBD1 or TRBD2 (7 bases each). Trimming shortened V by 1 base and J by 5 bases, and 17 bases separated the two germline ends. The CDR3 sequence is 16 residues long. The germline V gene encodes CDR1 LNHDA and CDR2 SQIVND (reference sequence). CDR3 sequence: CASSIVAGGEWETQYF. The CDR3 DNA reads TGTGCCAGTAGTATAGTGGCAGGGGGGGAATGGGAGACCCAGTACTTC.

This CDR3 is CAWSPTGSRTDTQYF. CDR3 in DNA: TGTGCCTGGTCCCCCACAGGGTCCCGCACAGATACGCAGTATTTT. This sequence joins TRBV30 and TRBJ2-3, with D possibly matching TRBD1 (6 bases). Per the germline V gene, CDR1 is GTSNPN and CDR2 is SVGIG (reference sequence). This CDR3 region has 15 residues. The V and J ends lost 5 bases and 1 base respectively, with 16 bases between them.

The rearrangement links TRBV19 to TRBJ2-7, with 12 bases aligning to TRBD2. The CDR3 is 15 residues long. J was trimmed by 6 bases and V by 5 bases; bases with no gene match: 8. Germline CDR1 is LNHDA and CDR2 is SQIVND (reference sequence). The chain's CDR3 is CASSQRLAGALEQYF. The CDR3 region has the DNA TGTGCCAGTAGTCAACGACTAGCGGGGGCCCTCGAGCAGTACTTC. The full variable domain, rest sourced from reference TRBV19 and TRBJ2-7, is DGGITQSPKYLFRKEGQNVTLSCEQNLNHDAMYWYRQDPGQGLRLIYYSQIVNDFQKGDIAEGYSVSREKKESFPLTVTSAQKNPTAFYLCASSQRLAGALEQYFGPGTRLTVT.

The DNA of the CDR3 is TGCGCCAGCAGCTTCCTTCCCGAAAACTCCTACGAGCAGTACTTC. Amino acids: CASSFLPENSYEQYF. This sequence joins TRBV5-1 and TRBJ2-7; no clear D. Per the germline V gene, CDR1 is SGHRS and CDR2 is YFSETQ. The CDR3 contains 15 residues. With 2 bases removed from V and 0 bases from J, the gap between germline ends came to 12 bases.

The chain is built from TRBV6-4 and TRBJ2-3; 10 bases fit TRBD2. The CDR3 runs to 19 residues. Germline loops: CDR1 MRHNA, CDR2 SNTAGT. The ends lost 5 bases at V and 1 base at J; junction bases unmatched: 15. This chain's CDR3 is CASSRPTSGDLLRTDTQYF. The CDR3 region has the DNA TGTGCCAGCAGTCGCCCTACTAGCGGGGACTTACTCCGCACAGATACGCAGTATTTT.

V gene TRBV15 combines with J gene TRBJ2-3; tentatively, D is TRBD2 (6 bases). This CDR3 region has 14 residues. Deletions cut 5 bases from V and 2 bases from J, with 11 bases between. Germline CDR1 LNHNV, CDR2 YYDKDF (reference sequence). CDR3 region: CATSGRGYTDTQYF. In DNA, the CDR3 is TGTGCCACCAGCGGGCGGGGATACACAGATACGCAGTATTTT.

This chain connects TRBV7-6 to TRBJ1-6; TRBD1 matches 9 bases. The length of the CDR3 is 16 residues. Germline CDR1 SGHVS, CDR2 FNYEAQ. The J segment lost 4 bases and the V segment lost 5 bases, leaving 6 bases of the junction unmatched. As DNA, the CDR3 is TGTGCCAGCAGCGAGGACAGGGGACCATATAATTCACCCCTCCACTTT. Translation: CASSEDRGPYNSPLHF.

This CDR3 is CASPPRDPETQYF. The DNA for the CDR3 is TGTGCCAGCCCCCCACGGGACCCAGAGACCCAGTACTTC. The J gene is TRBJ2-5, the V gene TRBV11-1; D may match TRBD1 or TRBD2 (5 bases each). Trimming removed 8 bases at V and 4 bases at J, with 14 bases between. Germline CDR1 reads SGHAT; CDR2 reads FQDESV (reference sequence). The length of the CDR3 is 13 residues.

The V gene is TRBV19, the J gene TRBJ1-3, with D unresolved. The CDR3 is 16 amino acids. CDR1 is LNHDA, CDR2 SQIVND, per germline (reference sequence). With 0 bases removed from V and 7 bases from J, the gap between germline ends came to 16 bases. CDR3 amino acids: CASSIDYNRPENTIYF. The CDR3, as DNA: TGTGCCAGTAGTATAGATTATAACAGACCGGAGAACACCATATATTTT. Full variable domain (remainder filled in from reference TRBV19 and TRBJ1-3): DGGITQSPKYLFRKEGQNVTLSCEQNLNHDAMYWYRQDPGQGLRLIYYSQIVNDFQKGDIAEGYSVSREKKESFPLTVTSAQKNPTAFYLCASSIDYNRPENTIYFGEGSWLTVV.